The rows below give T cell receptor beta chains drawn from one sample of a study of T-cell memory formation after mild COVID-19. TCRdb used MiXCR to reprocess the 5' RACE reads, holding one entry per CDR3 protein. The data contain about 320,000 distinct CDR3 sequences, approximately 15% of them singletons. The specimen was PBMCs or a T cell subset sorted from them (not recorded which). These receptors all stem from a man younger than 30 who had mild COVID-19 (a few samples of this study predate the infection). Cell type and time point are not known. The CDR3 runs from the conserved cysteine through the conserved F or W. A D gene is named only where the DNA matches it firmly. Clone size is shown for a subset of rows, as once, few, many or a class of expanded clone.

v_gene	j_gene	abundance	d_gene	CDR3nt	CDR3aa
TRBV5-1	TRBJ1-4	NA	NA	TGCGCCAGCAGCTCGGGACGGGACAATGAAAAACTGTTTTTT	CASSSGRDNEKLFF
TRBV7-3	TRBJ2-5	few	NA	TGTGCCAGCAGCCTAGACTGGCAAGAGACCCAGTACTTC	CASSLDWQETQYF
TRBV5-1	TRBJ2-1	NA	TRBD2	TGCGCCAGCAGCTTGTGGTCCGAACTAGCGGGGGGGCGGCGGTTCTTC	CASSLWSELAGGRRFF
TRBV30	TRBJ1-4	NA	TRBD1	TGTGCCTGGAGTACCGGGACAGGGACTGAAAAACTGTTTTTT	CAWSTGTGTEKLFF
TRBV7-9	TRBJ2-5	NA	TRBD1	TGTGCCAGCAGCAGACCACCGGGCAGGGGGCAAGAGACCCAGTACTTC	CASSRPPGRGQETQYF
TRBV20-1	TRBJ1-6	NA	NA	TGCAGTGCTCCTAGTAGCCGGGGCAGGAGCTCCTATAATTCACCCCTCCACTTT	CSAPSSRGRSSYNSPLHF
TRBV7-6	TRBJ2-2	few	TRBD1	TGTGCCAGCACCAACCCCCTCTTCGACAGGGGGGCGAACACCGGGGAGCTGTTTTTT	CASTNPLFDRGANTGELFF
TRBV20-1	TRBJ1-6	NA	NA	TGCAGTGCTAGAGATTCAGAACTGAGCTCCTATAATTCACCCCTCCACTTT	CSARDSELSSYNSPLHF
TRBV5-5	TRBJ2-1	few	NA	TGTGCCAGCAGCTCCCGGGGCCAGAATGAGCAGTTCTTC	CASSSRGQNEQFF
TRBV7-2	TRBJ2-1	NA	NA	TGTGCCAGCAGCTTAGCGCCGAGGCACGATGGAGGAGGAGAGCAGTTCTTC	CASSLAPRHDGGGEQFF
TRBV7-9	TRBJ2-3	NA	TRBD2	TGTGCCAGCAGCCACGCCCCAGCGGGGGGCCCCCCTAGCACAGATACGCAGTATTTT	CASSHAPAGGPPSTDTQYF
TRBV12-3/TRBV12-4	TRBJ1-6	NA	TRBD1	TGTGCCAGCAGTTCACAGGGGTATAATTCACCCCTCCACTTT	CASSSQGYNSPLHF
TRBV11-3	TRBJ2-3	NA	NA	TGTGCCAGCAGCAGCCGGGACACGGGATACACAGATACGCAGTATTTT	CASSSRDTGYTDTQYF
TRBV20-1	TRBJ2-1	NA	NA	TGCAGTGCGCCCGGGAGCGGTGATGAGCAGTTCTTC	CSAPGSGDEQFF
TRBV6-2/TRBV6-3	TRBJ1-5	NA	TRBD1	TGTGCCAGCAGACCGACAGGGCCTGGACAGCCCCAGCATTTT	CASRPTGPGQPQHF
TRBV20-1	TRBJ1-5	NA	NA	TGCAGTGCGATCACCCGAGGGGTTCAGCCCCAGCATTTT	CSAITRGVQPQHF
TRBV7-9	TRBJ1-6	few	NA	TGTGCCAGCAGCTCCGGAACAGGGCTCTATAATTCACCCCTCCACTTT	CASSSGTGLYNSPLHF
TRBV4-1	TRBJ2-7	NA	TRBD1	TGCGCCAGCAGCCAGGCCGGGGACAGGGCGAACGAGCAGTACTTC	CASSQAGDRANEQYF
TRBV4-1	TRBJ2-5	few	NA	TGCGCCAGCAGCCAAGACCTATGGGGGCAAGGTGGAGAGACCCAGTACTTC	CASSQDLWGQGGETQYF
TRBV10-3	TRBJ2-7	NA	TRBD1	TGTGCCATCAGTGACTTGGACAGGAGATACGAGCAGTACTTC	CAISDLDRRYEQYF
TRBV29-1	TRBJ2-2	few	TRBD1	TGCAGCGTTACCGGGACAGTGGGTACCGGGGAGCTGTTTTTT	CSVTGTVGTGELFF
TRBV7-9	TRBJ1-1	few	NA	TGTGCCAGCCTGGGCTCGTCCACTGAAGCTTTCTTT	CASLGSSTEAFF
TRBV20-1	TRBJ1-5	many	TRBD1	TGCAGTGCTAGAGATGACAGGGGTCAAGCCCAGCATTTT	CSARDDRGQAQHF
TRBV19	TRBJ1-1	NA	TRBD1	TGTGCCAGCATTACAGGGGGCAACACTGAAGCTTTCTTT	CASITGGNTEAFF
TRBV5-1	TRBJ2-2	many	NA	TGCGCCAGCAGCTTAGACGTGAACACCGGGGAGCTGTTTTTT	CASSLDVNTGELFF
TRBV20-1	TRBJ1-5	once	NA	TGCAGTGCTGCGTCCCGGGTTTCCAATCAGCCCCAGCATTTT	CSAASRVSNQPQHF
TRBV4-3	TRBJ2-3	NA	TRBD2	TGCGCCAGCAGCCAAGGACGACTAGCGGGGCGAAGCACAGATACGCAGTATTTT	CASSQGRLAGRSTDTQYF
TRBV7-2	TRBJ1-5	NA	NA	TGTGCCAGCAGCTCCTCGGGGAGATTCAATCAGCCCCAGCATTTT	CASSSSGRFNQPQHF
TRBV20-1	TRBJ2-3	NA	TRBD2	TGCAGTGCTAGAGATCCCCGAGGTCGAGCGGGGGGACTCACAGATACGCAGTATTTT	CSARDPRGRAGGLTDTQYF
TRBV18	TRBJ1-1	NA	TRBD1	TGTGCCAGCTCACCACGGAGACAGGGGGCGGACACTGAAGCTTTCTTT	CASSPRRQGADTEAFF
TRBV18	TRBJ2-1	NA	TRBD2	TGTGCCAGCTCTCTAGCGGGGGGCAAAATTGAGCAGTTCTTC	CASSLAGGKIEQFF
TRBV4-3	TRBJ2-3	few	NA	TGCGCCAGCAGCCAAGAAGGAGGACCCGAGCCGCAGTATTTT	CASSQEGGPEPQYF
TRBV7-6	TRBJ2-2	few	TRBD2	TGTGCCAGCAGCCCTACGACTAGCTTTTCGGGGGAGCTGTTTTTT	CASSPTTSFSGELFF
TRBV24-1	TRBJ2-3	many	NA	TGTGCCACCGCTTCGGCCGGACTAACGGATACGCAGTATTTT	CATASAGLTDTQYF
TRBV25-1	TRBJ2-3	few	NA	TGTGCCAGCAGTGACCTTGCGCAGTATTTT	CASSDLAQYF
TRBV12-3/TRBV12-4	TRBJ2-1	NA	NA	TGTGCCAGCAGTTGGGTAGGGCGCCACAATGAGCAGTTCTTC	CASSWVGRHNEQFF
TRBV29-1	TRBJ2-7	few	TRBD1	TGCAGCGTTGAAGAGGTAGGGGGCGGCTCCTACGAGCAGTACTTC	CSVEEVGGGSYEQYF
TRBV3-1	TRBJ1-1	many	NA	TGTGCCAGCAGCCAGGTGTTATCGAACACTGAAGCTTTCTTT	CASSQVLSNTEAFF